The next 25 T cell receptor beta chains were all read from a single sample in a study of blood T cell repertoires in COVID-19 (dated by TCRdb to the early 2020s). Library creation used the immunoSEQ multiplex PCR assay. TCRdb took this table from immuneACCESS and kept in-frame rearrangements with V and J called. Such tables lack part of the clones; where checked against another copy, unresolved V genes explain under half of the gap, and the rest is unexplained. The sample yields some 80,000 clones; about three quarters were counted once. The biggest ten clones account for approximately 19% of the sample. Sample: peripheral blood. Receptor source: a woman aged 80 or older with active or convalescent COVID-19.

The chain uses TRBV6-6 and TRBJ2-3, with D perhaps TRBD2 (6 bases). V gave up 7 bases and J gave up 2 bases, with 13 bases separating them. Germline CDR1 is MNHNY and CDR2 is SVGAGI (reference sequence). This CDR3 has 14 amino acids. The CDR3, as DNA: TGTGCCAGCATGGAGGAGGGCCTCACAGATACGCAGTATTTT. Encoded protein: CASMEEGLTDTQYF.

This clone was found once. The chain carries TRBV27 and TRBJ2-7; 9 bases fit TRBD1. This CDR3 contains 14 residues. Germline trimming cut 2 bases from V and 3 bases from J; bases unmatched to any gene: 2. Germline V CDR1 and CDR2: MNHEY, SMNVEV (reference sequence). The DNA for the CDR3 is TGTGCCAGCAGTTTACTGGACAGGGGCTACGAGCAGTACTTC. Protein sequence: CASSLLDRGYEQYF.

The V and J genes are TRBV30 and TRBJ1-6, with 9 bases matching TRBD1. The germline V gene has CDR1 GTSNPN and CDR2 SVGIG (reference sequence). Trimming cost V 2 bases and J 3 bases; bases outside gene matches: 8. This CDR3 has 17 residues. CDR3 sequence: CAWSYAGTGNYNSPLHF. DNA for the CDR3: TGTGCCTGGAGTTATGCGGGGACAGGGAACTATAATTCACCCCTCCACTTT.

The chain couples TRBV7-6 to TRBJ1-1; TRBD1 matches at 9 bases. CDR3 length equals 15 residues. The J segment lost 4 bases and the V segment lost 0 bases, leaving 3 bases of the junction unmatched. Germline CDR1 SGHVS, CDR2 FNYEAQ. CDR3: CASSLATGGVTEAFF. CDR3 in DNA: TGTGCCAGCAGCTTAGCCACAGGGGGCGTCACTGAAGCTTTCTTT.

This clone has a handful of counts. This chain's CDR3 is CASSAQGVTEAFF. The CDR3 bases are TGTGCCAGCAGTGCACAGGGGGTCACTGAAGCTTTCTTT. V and J are TRBV2 and TRBJ1-1; 8 positions match TRBD1. CDR1 is SNHLY, CDR2 FYNNEI, per germline. Trimming removed 4 bases from V and 4 bases from J; junction bases left unmatched: 2. The CDR3 is 13 residues long. The variable domain in full, completed from reference TRBV2 and TRBJ1-1, reads EPEVTQTPSHQVTQMGQEVILRCVPISNHLYFYWYRQILGQKVEFLVSFYNNEISEKSEIFDDQFSVERPDGSNFTLKIRSTKLEDSAMYFCASSAQGVTEAFFGQGTRLTVV.

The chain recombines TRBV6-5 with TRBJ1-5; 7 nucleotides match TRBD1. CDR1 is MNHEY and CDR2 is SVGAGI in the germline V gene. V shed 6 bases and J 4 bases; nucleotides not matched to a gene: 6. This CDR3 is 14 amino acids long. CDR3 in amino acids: CASSVSQGNQPQHF. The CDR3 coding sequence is TGTGCCAGCAGCGTATCACAGGGGAATCAGCCCCAGCATTTT.

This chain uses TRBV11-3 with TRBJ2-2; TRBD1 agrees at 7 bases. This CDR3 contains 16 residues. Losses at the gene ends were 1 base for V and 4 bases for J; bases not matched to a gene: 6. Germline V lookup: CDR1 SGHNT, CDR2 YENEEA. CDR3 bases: TGTGCCAGCAGCTTAGGGGCGACAGGGCTCACCGGGGAGCTGTTTTTT. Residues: CASSLGATGLTGELFF.

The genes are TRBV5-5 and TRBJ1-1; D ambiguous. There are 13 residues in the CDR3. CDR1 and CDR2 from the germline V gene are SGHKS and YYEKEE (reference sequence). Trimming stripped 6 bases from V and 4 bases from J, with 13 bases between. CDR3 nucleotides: TGTGCCAGCACCCTCACCCCCAGCACTGAAGCTTTCTTT. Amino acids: CASTLTPSTEAFF.

The CDR3 coding sequence is TGTGCCAGCAGCTTGGGATCGGGACAGGGTGGTGGCTACACCTTC. Residues: CASSLGSGQGGGYTF. This sequence joins TRBV5-4 and TRBJ1-2, with 9 nucleotides matching TRBD1. The ends lost 0 bases at V and 7 bases at J; junction bases unmatched: 7. CDR3 size: 15 residues. Germline V CDR1 and CDR2: SGHNT, YYREEE (reference sequence).

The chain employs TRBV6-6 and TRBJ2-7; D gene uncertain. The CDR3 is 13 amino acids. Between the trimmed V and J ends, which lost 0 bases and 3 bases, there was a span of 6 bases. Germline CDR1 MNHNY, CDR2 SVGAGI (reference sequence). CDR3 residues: CASSYSQIYEQYF. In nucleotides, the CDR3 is TGTGCCAGCAGTTACTCCCAGATCTACGAGCAGTACTTC.

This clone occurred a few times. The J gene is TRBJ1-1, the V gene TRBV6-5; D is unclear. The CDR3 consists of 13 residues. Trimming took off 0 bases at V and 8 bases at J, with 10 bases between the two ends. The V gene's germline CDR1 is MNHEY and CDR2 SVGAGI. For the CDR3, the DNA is TGTGCCAGCAGTTACTCGAGCGAGATGGAAGCTTTCTTT. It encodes CASSYSSEMEAFF.

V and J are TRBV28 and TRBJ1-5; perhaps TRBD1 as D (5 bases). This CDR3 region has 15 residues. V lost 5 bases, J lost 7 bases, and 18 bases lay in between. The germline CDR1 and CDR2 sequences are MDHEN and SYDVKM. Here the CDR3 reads CASSTSGGVGQPQHF. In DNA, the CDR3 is TGTGCCAGCAGTACCTCCGGGGGGGTTGGGCAGCCCCAGCATTTT. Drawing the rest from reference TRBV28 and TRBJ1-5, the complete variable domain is DVKVTQSSRYLVKRTGEKVFLECVQDMDHENMFWYRQDPGLGLRLIYFSYDVKMKEKGDIPEGYSVSREKKERFSLILESASTNQTSMYLCASSTSGGVGQPQHFGDGTRLSIL.

The CDR3 loop reads CASSFGSSTDTQYF. The CDR3 coding sequence is TGCGCCAGCAGCTTTGGCTCTTCCACAGATACGCAGTATTTT. The rearrangement links TRBV5-1 to TRBJ2-3; no firm D call. Germline V CDR1 and CDR2: SGHRS, YFSETQ. The CDR3 length is 14 residues. Trimming left V 2 bases short and J 2 bases short, with 9 bases between.

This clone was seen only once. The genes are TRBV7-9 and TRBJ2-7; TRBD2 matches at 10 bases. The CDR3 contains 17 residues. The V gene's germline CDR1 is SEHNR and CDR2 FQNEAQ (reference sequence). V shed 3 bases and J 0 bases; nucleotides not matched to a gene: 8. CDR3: CASSFVAGGRPSYEQYF. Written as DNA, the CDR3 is TGTGCCAGCAGCTTCGTAGCGGGGGGCCGTCCCTCCTACGAGCAGTACTTC.

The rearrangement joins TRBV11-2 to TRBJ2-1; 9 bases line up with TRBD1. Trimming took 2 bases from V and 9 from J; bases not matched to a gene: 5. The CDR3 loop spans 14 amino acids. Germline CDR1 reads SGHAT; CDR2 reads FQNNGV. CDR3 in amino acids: CASSLLGQGSEQFF. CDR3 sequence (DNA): TGTGCCAGCAGCTTACTAGGACAGGGGAGTGAGCAGTTCTTC. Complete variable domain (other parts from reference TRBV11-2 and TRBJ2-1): EAGVAQSPRYKIIEKRQSVAFWCNPISGHATLYWYQQILGQGPKLLIQFQNNGVVDDSQLPKDRFSAERLKGVDSTLKIQPAKLEDSAVYLCASSLLGQGSEQFFGPGTRLTVL.

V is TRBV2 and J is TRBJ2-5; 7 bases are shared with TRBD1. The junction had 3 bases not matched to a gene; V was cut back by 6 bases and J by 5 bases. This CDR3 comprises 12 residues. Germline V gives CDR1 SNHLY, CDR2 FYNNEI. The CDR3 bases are TGTGCCAGCAGGACAGGGTATGAGACCCAGTACTTC. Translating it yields CASRTGYETQYF.

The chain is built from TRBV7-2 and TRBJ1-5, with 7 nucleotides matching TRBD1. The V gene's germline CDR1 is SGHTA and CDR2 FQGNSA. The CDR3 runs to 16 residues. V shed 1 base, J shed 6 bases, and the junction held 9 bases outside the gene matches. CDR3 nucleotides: TGTGCCAGCAGCTTAGGCCTTACAGGGGCGAGTCAGCCCCAGCATTTT. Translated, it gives CASSLGLTGASQPQHF.

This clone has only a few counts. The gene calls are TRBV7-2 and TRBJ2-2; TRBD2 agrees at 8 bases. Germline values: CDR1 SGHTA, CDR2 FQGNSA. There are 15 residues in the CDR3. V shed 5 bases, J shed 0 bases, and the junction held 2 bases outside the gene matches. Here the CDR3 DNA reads TGTGCCAGCAGCGGACTAGCTTCGAACACCGGGGAGCTGTTTTTT. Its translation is CASSGLASNTGELFF.

The CDR3 is CASSDTGQETQYF. The CDR3 coding sequence is TGTGCCAGCAGTGACACGGGACAAGAGACCCAGTACTTC. V is TRBV6-4 and J is TRBJ2-5; D might be TRBD2 (5 bases). Germline V CDR1 and CDR2: MRHNA, SNTAGT. V was cut by 2 bases and J by 2 bases, with 6 bases left in between. The CDR3 is 13 residues long.

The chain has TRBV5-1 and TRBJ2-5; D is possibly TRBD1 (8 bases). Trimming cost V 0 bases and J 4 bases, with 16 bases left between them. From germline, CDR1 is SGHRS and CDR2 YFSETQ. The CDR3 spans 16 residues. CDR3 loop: CASSLEPTGEGETQYF. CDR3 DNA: TGCGCCAGCAGCTTGGAGCCGACAGGGGAGGGAGAGACCCAGTACTTC.

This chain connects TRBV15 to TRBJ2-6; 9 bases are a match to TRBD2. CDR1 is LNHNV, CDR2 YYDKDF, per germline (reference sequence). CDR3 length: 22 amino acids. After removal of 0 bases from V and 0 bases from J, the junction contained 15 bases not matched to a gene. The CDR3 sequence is CATSRDSGGRDLSSSGANVLTF. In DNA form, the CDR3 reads TGTGCCACCAGCAGAGATAGCGGGGGACGAGATTTAAGTTCCTCTGGGGCCAACGTCCTGACTTTC.

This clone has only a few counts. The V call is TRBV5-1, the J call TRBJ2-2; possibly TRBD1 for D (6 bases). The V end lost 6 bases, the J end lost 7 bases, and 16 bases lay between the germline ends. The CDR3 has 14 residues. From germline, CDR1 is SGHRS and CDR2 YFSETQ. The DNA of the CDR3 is TGCGCCAGCAAGGATGCAGGGGTGGTCGGGGAGCTGTTTTTT. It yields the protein CASKDAGVVGELFF.

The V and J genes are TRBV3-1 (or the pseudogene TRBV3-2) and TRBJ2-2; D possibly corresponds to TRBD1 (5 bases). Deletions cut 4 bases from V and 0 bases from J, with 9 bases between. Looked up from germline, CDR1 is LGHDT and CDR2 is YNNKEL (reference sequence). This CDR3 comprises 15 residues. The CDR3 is CASSRTGTNTGELFF. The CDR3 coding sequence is TGTGCCAGCAGCCGTACAGGAACGAACACCGGGGAGCTGTTTTTT.

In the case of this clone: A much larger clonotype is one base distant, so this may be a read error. CDR3 DNA: TGTGCCAGCAGTGAAGTCGGGACAGGGGTTTCACCCCTCCACTTT. Translated, it gives CASSEVGTGVSPLHF. This chain uses TRBV2 with TRBJ1-6; 10 bases match TRBD1. Germline V CDR1 and CDR2: SNHLY, FYNNEI. The CDR3 sequence is 15 residues long. The trim removed 1 base at V and 9 bases at J, leaving 3 bases unmatched.

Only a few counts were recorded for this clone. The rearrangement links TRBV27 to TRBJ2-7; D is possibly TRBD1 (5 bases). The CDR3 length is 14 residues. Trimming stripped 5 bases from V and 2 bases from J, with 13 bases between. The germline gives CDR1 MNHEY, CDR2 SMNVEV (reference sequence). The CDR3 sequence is CASSPSRGPYEQYF. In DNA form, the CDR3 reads TGTGCCAGCAGTCCCTCAAGGGGCCCCTACGAGCAGTACTTC.